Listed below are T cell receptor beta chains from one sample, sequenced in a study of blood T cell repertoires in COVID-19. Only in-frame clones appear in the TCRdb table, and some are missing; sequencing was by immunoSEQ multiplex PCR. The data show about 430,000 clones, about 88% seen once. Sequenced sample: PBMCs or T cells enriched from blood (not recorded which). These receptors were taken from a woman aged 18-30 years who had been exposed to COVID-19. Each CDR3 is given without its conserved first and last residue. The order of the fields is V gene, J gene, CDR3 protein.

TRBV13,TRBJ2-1,ASSPRSPSGPSYNEQF
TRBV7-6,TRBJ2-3,ASSLEEYRGAVY
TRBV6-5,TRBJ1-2,ARNNNYGYT
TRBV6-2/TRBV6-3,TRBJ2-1,ASSYPIRDRLASYEQF
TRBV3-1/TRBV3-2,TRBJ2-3,ASSPTSRRGDTQY
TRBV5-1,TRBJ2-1,ASSFVPGLAGEEQF
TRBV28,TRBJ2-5,ASSPAVSGRETQY
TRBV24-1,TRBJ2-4,ATSDPTSGRKNIQY
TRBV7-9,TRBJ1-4,ASSLENFNEKLF
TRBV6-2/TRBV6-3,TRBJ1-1,ASSVPRDIMTNTEAF
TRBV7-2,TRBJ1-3,ASSLDRLSGNTIY
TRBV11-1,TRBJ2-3,ASSAGTGFTDTQY
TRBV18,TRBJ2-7,ASSRGTAYEQY
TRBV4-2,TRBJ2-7,ASSQDPQGSYEQY
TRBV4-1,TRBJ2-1,ASSQGRGASYNEQF
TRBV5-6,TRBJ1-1,ASSKTGTGNTEAF
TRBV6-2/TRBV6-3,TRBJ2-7,ASSRTGTSYEQY
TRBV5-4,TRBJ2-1,ASSQSSGAFHNEQF
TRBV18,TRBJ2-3,ASSPPGLAGVDTQY
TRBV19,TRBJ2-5,ASSIGGNSGQETQY
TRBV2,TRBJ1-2,ASSARQGLNGYT
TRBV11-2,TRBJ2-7,ASSLELAELYEQY
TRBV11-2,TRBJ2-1,ASSLESSGGPLSSYNEQF
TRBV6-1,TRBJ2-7,ASSEIGGILGHEQY
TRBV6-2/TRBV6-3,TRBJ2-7,ASSYYKSSYEQY
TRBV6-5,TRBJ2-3,ASGSSGGGTDTQY
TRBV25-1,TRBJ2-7,ASTDLAGGYEQY
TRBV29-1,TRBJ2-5,SASGKETQY
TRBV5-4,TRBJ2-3,ASSIVGASTDTQY
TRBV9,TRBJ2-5,ASSVTTGSSAETQY
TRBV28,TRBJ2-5,ASRPGTAGETQY
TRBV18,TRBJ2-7,ATAAGVSYEQY